Listed below are T cell receptor beta chains from one sample, sequenced in a study of T cell responses to AZD1222 COVID-19 vaccine. The table came from immunoSEQ multiplex PCR; TCRdb's copy has only in-frame clones and leaves some out. The data show around 120,000 clones, roughly 91% seen once. The specimen comprised peripheral blood, sampled 28 days after the second AZD1222 dose. Receptor source: an adult who received the AZD1222 COVID-19 vaccine. Both conserved end residues are part of each CDR3. A D gene is named only where the DNA matches it firmly. Expanded clones are given a class, and other clones once, few, many or no size at all.

>TRBV14|TRBJ1-2|once|-
TGTGCCAGCAGCCGACGGACAAGCTATGGCTACACCTTC
CASSRRTSYGYTF
>TRBV19|TRBJ2-2|-|TRBD2
TGTGCCAGTAGTACCCCGGGAAGCGGGAGATTGAGCGGGGAGCTGTTTTTT
CASSTPGSGRLSGELFF
>TRBV7-3|TRBJ2-1|-|-
TGTGCCAGCAGCTTAATATCGATAGGGGGAGGAGGCTCCTACAATGAGCAGTTCTTC
CASSLISIGGGGSYNEQFF
>TRBV24-1|TRBJ2-1|-|TRBD2
TGTGCCACCAGTGACCCTACTAGCGGGGGGCCCTCTGATGAGCAGTTCTTC
CATSDPTSGGPSDEQFF
>TRBV28|TRBJ1-5|-|-
TGTGCCAGCAGCCCCAGGGATCCTTATAATCAGCCCCAGCATTTT
CASSPRDPYNQPQHF
>TRBV10-3|TRBJ1-3|-|-
TGTGCCATCACCGACCCGGGACGGAGAACTGGAAACACCATATATTTT
CAITDPGRRTGNTIYF
>TRBV27|TRBJ2-5|-|-
TGTGCCAGCAGAGGTCGGGGGGCGAAACAAGAGACCCAGTACTTC
CASRGRGAKQETQYF
>TRBV9|TRBJ1-1|-|-
TGTGCCAGCAGCGCCCGACCTGAAAACACTGAAGCTTTCTTT
CASSARPENTEAFF
>TRBV10-3|TRBJ1-5|-|TRBD1
TGTGCCATCAGTGAGGGGACAGGCATTAATCAGCCCCAGCATTTT
CAISEGTGINQPQHF
>TRBV1|TRBJ2-3|-|-
TGCACGACCCATATTAGACCTAGTAGTAGCACAGATACGCAGTATTTT
CTTHIRPSSSTDTQYF
>TRBV9|TRBJ1-3|-|-
TGTGCCAGCAGCGTAGCGGATAGCCGTCACTCTGGAAACACCATATATTTT
CASSVADSRHSGNTIYF
>TRBV5-6|TRBJ1-6|few|-
TGTGCCAGCAGCACCGGTAGGAGGGAGCACTTT
CASSTGRREHF
>TRBV2|TRBJ2-7|-|TRBD1
TGTGCCAGCGGGGGGCCGGGACAGGGGGCGGAGCAGTACTTC
CASGGPGQGAEQYF
>TRBV27|TRBJ1-3|-|-
TGTGCCAGCAGTTTAAGGTCGGGCACTGGAAACACCATATATTTT
CASSLRSGTGNTIYF
>TRBV23-1|TRBJ1-5|-|-
TGCGCCAGCAGTCAAACCCAGGGTCGCAATCAGCCCCAGCATTTT
CASSQTQGRNQPQHF
>TRBV4-2|TRBJ1-5|few|TRBD1
TGTGCCAGCAGCCAAGATGGGGCAGGGGGCGGAGATAGCAATCAGCCCCAGCATTTT
CASSQDGAGGGDSNQPQHF
>TRBV6-5|TRBJ1-1|few|-
TGTGCCAGCAATATCTGGGGCACTGAAGCTTTCTTT
CASNIWGTEAFF
>TRBV12-3/TRBV12-4|TRBJ1-3|-|-
TGTGCCAGCATGAGGGTCTATGGAAACACCATATATTTT
CASMRVYGNTIYF
>TRBV5-8|TRBJ1-5|-|-
TGTGCCAGCAGCTTGGTTCAGATTAGCAATCAGCCCCAGCATTTT
CASSLVQISNQPQHF
>TRBV12-3/TRBV12-4|TRBJ1-2|-|-
TGTGCCAGCAGCCGCACAAGCTATGGCTACACCTTC
CASSRTSYGYTF
>TRBV29-1|TRBJ2-7|-|-
TGCAGCGTTGATGGCCATAGCTCCTACGAGCAGTACTTC
CSVDGHSSYEQYF
>TRBV2|TRBJ1-5|-|-
TGTGCCAGCAGCGACCCCAGGGGTAGCAATCAGCCCCAGCATTTT
CASSDPRGSNQPQHF
>TRBV9|TRBJ2-7|-|TRBD1
TGTGCCAGCAGCGGGACAGGGACGGGGGAGCAGTACTTC
CASSGTGTGEQYF
>TRBV27|TRBJ1-5|-|TRBD1
TGTGCCAGCAGTGGAACAGGGGGCAATCAGCCCCAGCATTTT
CASSGTGGNQPQHF
>TRBV27|TRBJ1-4|-|-
TGTGCCAGCAGTACATCACCGGCCTACGAAAAACTGTTTTTT
CASSTSPAYEKLFF
>TRBV10-3|TRBJ2-7|-|TRBD1
TGTGCCATCAGTGAACAGGGGGGAGCCTACGAGCAGTACTTC
CAISEQGGAYEQYF
>TRBV3-1/TRBV3-2|TRBJ2-3|-|-
TGTGCCAGCAGCCAAGATAGAAGGGGTACAGATACGCAGTATTTT
CASSQDRRGTDTQYF
>TRBV6-5|TRBJ2-4|once|TRBD1
TGTGCCAGCAGCGCGGCCGGACAGGGGAAAAACATTCAGTACTTC
CASSAAGQGKNIQYF
>TRBV4-3|TRBJ1-1|-|-
TGCGCCAGCAGCCAAGGTGTGCGGGTGAACACTGAAGCTTTCTTT
CASSQGVRVNTEAFF
>TRBV5-1|TRBJ1-5|-|-
TGCGCCAGCAGCTGGACGGGGGGTGACAATCAGCCCCAGCATTTT
CASSWTGGDNQPQHF
>TRBV4-2|TRBJ2-1|-|TRBD2
TGTGCCAGCAGCCGCGGGAGTGGTAGCGGATACAATGAGCAGTTCTTC
CASSRGSGSGYNEQFF
>TRBV7-2|TRBJ1-6|-|-
TGTGCCAGCAGCTTAGCGGGGGGCGGTAATTCACCCCTCCACTTT
CASSLAGGGNSPLHF
>TRBV28|TRBJ2-7|once|-
TGTGCCAGCAGCCGCAAAAATTATCGGGGTATTGGGAACGAGCAGTACTTC
CASSRKNYRGIGNEQYF
>TRBV7-9|TRBJ2-7|-|TRBD1
TGTGCCAGCAGCTGGACCTCGGGACAGGGGGCATACGAGCAGTACTTC
CASSWTSGQGAYEQYF
>TRBV10-3|TRBJ2-2|-|-
TGTGCCATCAGTGAGTCAATGAACACCGGGGAGCTGTTTTTT
CAISESMNTGELFF
>TRBV28|TRBJ2-3|-|-
TGTGCCAGCAGTTCTCCCCTCCCCGAGAAGCAGTATTTT
CASSSPLPEKQYF
>TRBV10-3|TRBJ1-3|-|-
TGTGCCATCAGTGACCAAACTCGGGGAAACACCATATATTTT
CAISDQTRGNTIYF
>TRBV27|TRBJ1-1|once|-
TGTGCCATCGACCCCGGTGAAGCTTTCTTT
CAIDPGEAFF
>TRBV18|TRBJ2-7|-|-
TGTGCCAGCTCACCGCGGGACAGCTCCTACGAGCAGTACTTC
CASSPRDSSYEQYF
>TRBV24-1|TRBJ1-5|-|-
TGTGCCACCAGTGATTTAAACAATCAGCCCCAGCATTTT
CATSDLNNQPQHF
>TRBV28|TRBJ2-7|-|-
TGTGCCAGCAGTTCGTCGTACGAGCAGTACTTC
CASSSSYEQYF
>TRBV7-2|TRBJ2-5|-|-
TGTGCCAGCAGCTTATGGTTGAATCAAGAGACCCAGTACTTC
CASSLWLNQETQYF
>TRBV7-3|TRBJ1-1|-|-
TGTGCCAGCAGCTTACGGCAGGGGAACACTGAAGCTTTCTTT
CASSLRQGNTEAFF
>TRBV30|TRBJ2-7|-|-
TGTGCCTGGAGTCAGAGGGGGTTTCCCTACGAGCAGTACTTC
CAWSQRGFPYEQYF
>TRBV18|TRBJ2-2|once|-
TGTGCCAGCTCACCCGCGACAGGTCTCCGCGGCGGGGAGCTGTTTTTT
CASSPATGLRGGELFF
>TRBV2|TRBJ1-2|-|TRBD1
TGTGCCAGCGATGGGACAGGGAGGGGCTATGGCTACACCTTC
CASDGTGRGYGYTF
>TRBV19|TRBJ2-1|-|-
TGTGCCAGTAGTAAGACCGGGGTTTACAATGAGCAGTTCTTC
CASSKTGVYNEQFF
>TRBV11-2|TRBJ2-3|few|-
TGTGCCAGCAGCTTAGGGGTCAGGGTGGGTAGCACAGATACGCAGTATTTT
CASSLGVRVGSTDTQYF
>TRBV5-1|TRBJ1-1|-|-
TGCGCCAGCAGCATCAATGTGGGGGGACACACTGAAGCTTTCTTT
CASSINVGGHTEAFF
>TRBV27|TRBJ1-2|once|-
TGTGCCAGCAGTTTAGCAGGCACCTATGGCTACACCTTC
CASSLAGTYGYTF
>TRBV5-8|TRBJ2-3|-|TRBD2
TGTGCCAGCAGCTCCGGGACTAGTCTCGCAGATACGCAGTATTTT
CASSSGTSLADTQYF
>TRBV30|TRBJ1-1|once|-
TGTGCCTGGAGGCTGGTTGAAGCTTTCTTT
CAWRLVEAFF
>TRBV28|TRBJ2-1|once|TRBD2
TGTGCCAGCAGCCGATGGGGGGCCAGCGGGAGTTCCTATGAGCAGTTCTTC
CASSRWGASGSSYEQFF